This T cell receptor beta chain was documented in a study of cytomegalovirus exposure and HLA in healthy donors (dated by TCRdb to about 2017). Study-wide context: The roughly 650 repertoires of the first cohort and the 120 or so validation repertoires were produced on the same platform, according to a later analysis. In addition to the first cohort of about 650 subjects, a separate validation cohort of about 120 different subjects was used. The study was designed to test whether signatures of past pathogen exposure could be identified by cataloging public T cell receptors. To predict cytomegalovirus infection status, the study combined high-throughput TCR immunosequencing, statistical association of individual TCRs with disease status, and machine learning. General findings and caveats noted by the study authors: Three of the identified cytomegalovirus-associated TCR beta chains were confirmed in vitro to be specific for cytomegalovirus antigens. The study listed 150 to 200 TCR beta chains as associated with cytomegalovirus. It was suggested by the authors that the approach could potentially be generalized to other disease states and immunological phenotypes. While some public TCRs were present in many individuals, most TCR sequences turned up only very rarely across donors. The classifier was reported to diagnose cytomegalovirus status with high specificity and sensitivity in both the original cohort and the validation cohort. All 120 or so repertoires were used to score co-occurrence in the validation cohort in a later analysis, because that analysis had no HLA typing for the cohort. In a later analysis, TCRs clustered in the first cohort were found to also tend to co-occur in the roughly 110 validation repertoires, with 94% of cluster scores above 0.

Trimming removed 2 bases from V and 4 bases from J, leaving 12 bases between the germline ends. The CDR3 has 15 amino acids, counting the end cysteine and phenylalanine. Only the CDR3 region is kept as DNA, spanning 45 bases read in frame from base 1. CDR1 and CDR2, per the germline V gene, are SGHRS and YFSETQ. With regard to this clone: No cognate antigen has been identified for it. No quality values exist for individual bases; no much larger clone is one base distant.

Donors formed part of the validation cohort, which comprised approximately 130 subjects and was distinct from the first cohort of 550 to 850 subjects. The library was built by means of the immunoSEQ multiplex PCR assay. In the paper's pipeline: A statistical classification framework was developed to diagnose cytomegalovirus status using the catalog of TCR beta chain sequences. The table comes from immuneACCESS by way of TCRdb, which keeps in-frame sequences with V and J called. Part of the clones is missing from these tables; in studies checked, under half for an unresolved V gene and the rest for unknown reasons. V and J calls and clone size follow that table, whereas D and trimming were derived from the DNA. The sample has 150,000 to 200,000 clones on record, about nine tenths of them singletons. Clones ranked in the top ten supply just over 4% of the sample.

The sequencing input was PBMCs. In this chain, TRBV5-1 is recombined with TRBJ1-4; the D gene is not confidently resolved. This receptor was taken from a man aged 18-30 years in good health and CMV-seropositive. The CDR3 region reads CASSLGGRNNEKLFF. The DNA sequence follows: TGCGCCAGCAGCTTAGGTGGGAGAAATAATGAAAAACTGTTTTTT.